The clone carrying this TCR beta chain showed up many times. Its matching antigen is unknown. From germline, CDR1 is MDHEN and CDR2 SYDVKM. CDR3 length: 12 amino acids. V dropped 5 bases and J dropped 5 bases, with 9 bases sitting between them. cDNA molecules, individually, were tagged with unique molecular identifiers. TCRdb reprocessed the 5' RACE reads with MiXCR, giving one entry per CDR3 protein. Of 85,000 to 90,000 distinct CDR3 sequences listed, 13% to 15% are singletons. The source of the sample is a study of early T cells in non-severe SARS-CoV-2 infection. Study-wide results and limits: VDJdb-based matching was biased toward anti-spike CD8 responses and missed private and CD4 specificities.

The sequence derives from an adult who was a healthcare worker with PCR-confirmed SARS-CoV-2 infection or an uninfected control (not recorded which). Sequenced: whole blood. This chain uses TRBV28 with TRBJ1-1; D is possibly TRBD1 (5 bases). CDR3 nucleotides: TGTGCCAGCAGTCCAGGGAATACTGAAGCTTTCTTT. Its translation is CASSPGNTEAFF.